Listed below are T cell receptor beta chains from one sample, sequenced in a study of identical twins. A single record per CDR3 protein comes from TCRdb applying MiXCR to the 5' RACE reads. The table records around 95,000 distinct CDR3 sequences, about 6.1% of them present only once. Sequencing was performed on memory T cells sorted from blood. Receptors originate from a woman in her fifties or sixties in good health. Each CDR3 is given with its conserved first and last residue. Fields, in order: V gene, J gene, CDR3 length, clone size, D gene, CDR3 protein, CDR3 DNA. The D gene is left open where the match is weak. Clone size is shown for a subset of rows, as once, few, many or a class of expanded clone.

v_gene: TRBV11-3
j_gene: TRBJ2-4
len: 16
abundance: many
d_gene: TRBD2
CDR3aa: CASSLLAGRGKNIQYF
CDR3nt: TGTGCCAGCAGCTTACTAGCGGGACGGGGCAAAAACATTCAGTACTTC

v_gene: TRBV19
j_gene: TRBJ1-5
len: 13
abundance: many
d_gene: TRBD1
CDR3aa: CASNKEGTVLQHF
CDR3nt: TGTGCCAGTAACAAAGAAGGGACAGTATTACAGCATTTT

v_gene: TRBV28
j_gene: TRBJ2-2
len: 17
abundance: few
d_gene: TRBD2
CDR3aa: CASRPSGTSGSRGELFF
CDR3nt: TGTGCCAGCAGACCCTCCGGGACTAGCGGGAGTCGCGGGGAGCTGTTTTTT

v_gene: TRBV7-9
j_gene: TRBJ2-4
len: 14
abundance: many
d_gene: NA
CDR3aa: CASNPPTEVDIQYF
CDR3nt: TGTGCCAGCAACCCACCGACAGAGGTGGACATTCAGTACTTC

v_gene: TRBV12-3/TRBV12-4
j_gene: TRBJ2-1
len: 14
abundance: few
d_gene: TRBD2
CDR3aa: CASNGGGMYNEQFF
CDR3nt: TGTGCCAGCAATGGGGGGGGTATGTACAATGAGCAGTTCTTC

v_gene: TRBV19
j_gene: TRBJ2-3
len: 14
abundance: many
d_gene: TRBD2
CDR3aa: CASSTSGKTDTQYF
CDR3nt: TGTGCCAGTAGTACCAGCGGGAAAACAGATACGCAGTATTTT

v_gene: TRBV5-1
j_gene: TRBJ2-3
len: 16
abundance: many
d_gene: TRBD1
CDR3aa: CASGETGGPLTDTQYF
CDR3nt: TGCGCCAGCGGGGAAACAGGGGGCCCCCTCACAGATACGCAGTATTTT

v_gene: TRBV5-6
j_gene: TRBJ1-5
len: 13
abundance: many
d_gene: TRBD1
CDR3aa: CASSSTGALPQHF
CDR3nt: TGTGCCAGCAGCTCCACAGGGGCTCTGCCCCAGCATTTT

v_gene: TRBV5-6
j_gene: TRBJ2-5
len: 11
abundance: NA
d_gene: NA
CDR3aa: CASSAKETQYF
CDR3nt: TGTGCCAGCAGCGCAAAAGAGACCCAGTACTTC

v_gene: TRBV2
j_gene: TRBJ2-2
len: 15
abundance: many
d_gene: TRBD2
CDR3aa: CASSRTSGYTGELFF
CDR3nt: TGTGCCAGCAGTCGGACTAGCGGTTACACCGGGGAGCTGTTTTTT

v_gene: TRBV4-2
j_gene: TRBJ1-5
len: 15
abundance: many
d_gene: NA
CDR3aa: CASSQDRVSNQPQHF
CDR3nt: TGTGCCAGCAGCCAAGACCGGGTTAGCAATCAGCCCCAGCATTTT

v_gene: TRBV6-5
j_gene: TRBJ1-1
len: 12
abundance: few
d_gene: NA
CDR3aa: CASRRPGHEAFF
CDR3nt: TGTGCCAGCAGGCGTCCGGGACATGAAGCTTTCTTT

v_gene: TRBV4-1
j_gene: TRBJ1-4
len: 12
abundance: many
d_gene: NA
CDR3aa: CASSQAHEKLFF
CDR3nt: TGCGCCAGCAGCCAAGCTCATGAAAAACTGTTTTTT

v_gene: TRBV5-5
j_gene: TRBJ2-1
len: 15
abundance: NA
d_gene: TRBD2
CDR3aa: CASSEPGTSGNEQFF
CDR3nt: TGTGCCAGCAGCGAGCCCGGGACTAGCGGGAATGAGCAGTTCTTC

v_gene: TRBV7-9
j_gene: TRBJ2-5
len: 14
abundance: many
d_gene: NA
CDR3aa: CASSGRQNQETQYF
CDR3nt: TGTGCCAGCAGCGGCAGACAGAACCAAGAGACCCAGTACTTC

v_gene: TRBV5-1
j_gene: TRBJ2-2
len: 14
abundance: many
d_gene: NA
CDR3aa: CASTPGGNTGELFF
CDR3nt: TGCGCCAGCACCCCTGGGGGGAACACCGGGGAGCTGTTTTTT

v_gene: TRBV12-3/TRBV12-4
j_gene: TRBJ1-2
len: 12
abundance: many
d_gene: NA
CDR3aa: CASSTGQLWDTF
CDR3nt: TGTGCCAGCAGTACCGGACAACTCTGGGACACCTTC

v_gene: TRBV27
j_gene: TRBJ1-1
len: 13
abundance: many
d_gene: NA
CDR3aa: CASSSRGDTEAFF
CDR3nt: TGTGCCAGCAGTTCCAGGGGTGACACTGAAGCTTTCTTT

v_gene: TRBV5-1
j_gene: TRBJ1-2
len: 15
abundance: few
d_gene: TRBD1
CDR3aa: CASSGGTGGDYGYTF
CDR3nt: TGCGCCAGCAGCGGCGGGACAGGGGGCGACTATGGCTACACCTTC

v_gene: TRBV30
j_gene: TRBJ1-1
len: 14
abundance: many
d_gene: NA
CDR3aa: CAWSAETANTEAFF
CDR3nt: TGTGCCTGGAGTGCGGAGACAGCGAACACTGAAGCTTTCTTT

v_gene: TRBV5-1
j_gene: TRBJ1-5
len: 13
abundance: many
d_gene: NA
CDR3aa: CASSLNSNQPQHF
CDR3nt: TGCGCCAGCAGCTTGAACAGCAATCAGCCCCAGCATTTT

v_gene: TRBV7-7
j_gene: TRBJ2-3
len: 13
abundance: many
d_gene: NA
CDR3aa: CASSFYGTDTQYF
CDR3nt: TGTGCTAGCAGCTTTTACGGCACAGATACGCAGTATTTT

v_gene: TRBV29-1
j_gene: TRBJ1-1
len: 15
abundance: many
d_gene: NA
CDR3aa: CSVTPRPGWDTEAFF
CDR3nt: TGCAGCGTTACCCCCCGACCGGGGTGGGACACTGAAGCTTTCTTT

v_gene: TRBV7-9
j_gene: TRBJ2-3
len: 12
abundance: many
d_gene: NA
CDR3aa: CASQPDTDTQYF
CDR3nt: TGTGCCAGCCAGCCGGATACAGATACGCAGTATTTT

v_gene: TRBV7-9
j_gene: TRBJ2-2
len: 13
abundance: many
d_gene: NA
CDR3aa: CASSFGGAGELFF
CDR3nt: TGTGCCAGCAGCTTCGGCGGGGCCGGGGAGCTGTTTTTT

v_gene: TRBV15
j_gene: TRBJ1-5
len: 15
abundance: many
d_gene: NA
CDR3aa: CATSRAGGANQPQHF
CDR3nt: TGTGCCACCAGCAGAGCGGGGGGGGCTAATCAGCCCCAGCATTTT

v_gene: TRBV5-1
j_gene: TRBJ1-5
len: 14
abundance: many
d_gene: NA
CDR3aa: CASSFGGSNQPQHF
CDR3nt: TGCGCCAGCAGCTTCGGGGGCAGCAATCAGCCCCAGCATTTT

v_gene: TRBV3-1
j_gene: TRBJ2-1
len: 12
abundance: many
d_gene: NA
CDR3aa: CASSQRVNEQFF
CDR3nt: TGTGCCAGCAGCCAAAGGGTTAATGAGCAGTTCTTC

v_gene: TRBV10-3
j_gene: TRBJ2-3
len: 18
abundance: few
d_gene: NA
CDR3aa: CAISESGTTGLKADTQYF
CDR3nt: TGTGCCATCAGTGAATCCGGGACAACGGGCTTGAAGGCAGATACGCAGTATTTT